The 14 T cell receptor beta chains presented below share a single source sample, sequenced in a study of OX40 agonist ivuxolimab in advanced cancers. Sequenced by immunoSEQ multiplex PCR; TCRdb stores in-frame clones only, minus some. The table lists 15,000 to 25,000 clones, approximately 77% of them singletons. The source was CD4+ or CD8+ T cells sorted from blood, collected in a trial of the OX40 agonist ivuxolimab. Source of these receptors: an adult with an advanced solid tumor such as melanoma, head and neck, liver or kidney cancer.

This clone is labeled as medium-sized (0.01 to 0.1%). The J gene is TRBJ1-1, the V gene TRBV28, with D maybe TRBD1 (5 bases). CDR1 and CDR2 from the germline V gene are MDHEN and SYDVKM. V lost 7 bases and J 0 bases, leaving 9 bases between the germline ends. The CDR3 consists of 13 residues. CDR3 loop: CASTGTLNTEAFF. The CDR3 nucleotides are TGTGCCAGCACCGGGACGCTGAACACTGAAGCTTTCTTT.

V gene TRBV7-9 combines with J gene TRBJ2-2; 9 positions match TRBD1. The CDR3 is 17 amino acids. Per germline, CDR1 SEHNR and CDR2 FQNEAQ (reference sequence). V lost 4 bases and J lost 1; bases outside the gene matches: 7. The CDR3 DNA reads TGTGCCAGCAGCTCCGGGACAGGGTGGGAGAACACCGGGGAGCTGTTTTTT. Protein sequence: CASSSGTGWENTGELFF.

The table lists this clone with a few counts. The sample has other DNA sequences that encode this CDR3 too. The chain couples TRBV27 to TRBJ2-1, with 7 bases that match TRBD2. The CDR3 has 14 residues. The germline V gene encodes CDR1 MNHEY and CDR2 SMNVEV (reference sequence). Unmatched junction bases numbered 7, after V lost 6 bases and J lost 5 bases. The CDR3: CASSPGTTNNEQFF. The CDR3 DNA follows: TGTGCCAGCAGCCCCGGGACTACCAACAATGAGCAGTTCTTC.

J is TRBJ2-5 and V is TRBV2; 8 bases are a match to TRBD1. Germline V gene sequence: CDR1 SNHLY, CDR2 FYNNEI. With 6 bases clipped from V and 2 bases from J, the junction kept 2 bases outside the gene matches. The CDR3 is 13 residues long. CDR3 in amino acids: CASSWTGQETQYF. DNA for the CDR3: TGTGCCAGCAGCTGGACAGGGCAAGAGACCCAGTACTTC. Together with reference TRBV2 and TRBJ2-5, the CDR3 gives the full variable domain: EPEVTQTPSHQVTQMGQEVILRCVPISNHLYFYWYRQILGQKVEFLVSFYNNEISEKSEIFDDQFSVERPDGSNFTLKIRSTKLEDSAMYFCASSWTGQETQYFGPGTRLLVL.

The chain has TRBV7-9 and TRBJ2-3; D is unresolved. Germline CDR1 and CDR2: SEHNR and FQNEAQ (reference sequence). The CDR3 is 12 amino acids. Deletions cut 8 bases from V and 6 bases from J, with 12 bases between. CDR3 coding DNA: TGTGCCAGCTCCCCGGTAGGGGATACGCAGTATTTT. Residues: CASSPVGDTQYF.

The chain is built from TRBV28 and TRBJ1-5; D uncertain. Looked up from germline, CDR1 is MDHEN and CDR2 is SYDVKM. V shed 6 bases and J shed 0 bases, with 15 bases lying between them. The CDR3 runs to 16 residues. CDR3 DNA: TGTGCCAGCAGATATCACGCCAGGAATAGCAATCAGCCCCAGCATTTT. As protein: CASRYHARNSNQPQHF.

The genes are TRBV7-6 and TRBJ1-5; 9 positions agree with TRBD1. V was pared by 4 bases and J by 4 bases, with 2 bases of the junction left unmatched. This CDR3 is 14 amino acids long. Germline lookup yields CDR1 SGHVS and CDR2 FNYEAQ. CDR3 protein: CASSSGQGNQPQHF. The CDR3 bases are TGTGCCAGCAGCTCCGGACAGGGGAATCAGCCCCAGCATTTT.

This chain links TRBV7-9 with TRBJ2-7; D unclear. The V and J ends lost 1 base and 5 bases respectively, with 9 bases between them. This CDR3 region has 13 residues. CDR1 and CDR2 (germline): SEHNR, FQNEAQ (reference sequence). This CDR3 reads CASSLGVLDEQYF. CDR3 nucleotide sequence: TGTGCCAGCAGCTTAGGGGTTCTGGACGAGCAGTACTTC.

This chain uses TRBV6-5 with TRBJ1-5, with a weak D call TRBD1 (5 bases). The CDR3 is 14 amino acids. Trimming stripped 5 bases from V and 1 base from J, with 9 bases between. CDR1 and CDR2 (germline): MNHEY, SVGAGI. The CDR3 nucleotides are TGTGCCAGCAGTATCCGGGACAGCAATCAGCCCCAGCATTTT. Protein: CASSIRDSNQPQHF.

This sequence joins TRBV5-4 and TRBJ1-5; 9 bases align to TRBD1. CDR1 is SGHNT and CDR2 is YYREEE in the germline V gene (reference sequence). This CDR3 comprises 15 residues. Trimming at V came to 4 bases and at J to 7 bases, leaving 9 bases not matched to a gene. The CDR3 nucleotides read TGTGCCAGCAGCCCGGGACAGGGTAGTGGCCAGCCCCAGCATTTT. It encodes CASSPGQGSGQPQHF.

V gene TRBV7-2 combines with J gene TRBJ2-7; 7 positions match TRBD2. The CDR3 contains 16 residues. Germline-derived CDR1 and CDR2 are SGHTA and FQGNSA. Trimming took 4 bases from V and 0 from J; bases not matched to a gene: 9. In DNA form, the CDR3 reads TGTGCCAGCAGCTCGCGACTAGCCATAGGCTCCTACGAGCAGTACTTC. The encoded protein is CASSSRLAIGSYEQYF.

Within the sample, this clone is large. The V call is TRBV15, the J call TRBJ2-5; D uncertain. The CDR3 length is 14 residues. The V and J ends lost 1 base and 2 bases respectively, with 8 bases between them. Germline CDR1 reads LNHNV; CDR2 reads YYDKDF (reference sequence). Here the CDR3 reads CATSRGGFQETQYF. As DNA, the CDR3 is TGTGCCACCAGCAGAGGAGGCTTTCAAGAGACCCAGTACTTC. Filled out from reference TRBV15 and TRBJ2-5, the complete variable domain reads DAMVIQNPRYQVTQFGKPVTLSCSQTLNHNVMYWYQQKSSQAPKLLFHYYDKDFNNEADTPDNFQSRRPNTSFCFLDIRSPGLGDTAMYLCATSRGGFQETQYFGPGTRLLVL.

The CDR3 spells CASSPTGFTDTQYF. The CDR3, as DNA: TGTGCCAGCAGCCCGACAGGGTTCACAGATACGCAGTATTTT. V gene TRBV6-8 combines with J gene TRBJ2-3, with 7 bases that match TRBD1. The CDR3 covers 14 residues. In germline, CDR1 is MNHGY, CDR2 SAAAGT. V was clipped by 6 bases and J by 2 bases; unmatched bases: 5.

V usage is TRBV19 and J usage is TRBJ2-2; a possible D gene is TRBD2 (6 bases). Trimming pared 0 bases from V and 3 bases from J, leaving 11 bases between. The CDR3 runs 16 residues. Germline V gene lookup returns CDR1 LNHDA and CDR2 SQIVND (reference sequence). CDR3 sequence reads: CASSIEMWGDTGELFF. In nucleotides, the CDR3 is TGTGCCAGTAGTATAGAAATGTGGGGGGACACCGGGGAGCTGTTTTTT.